The 5 T cell receptor beta chains below all came from one sample that was sequenced in a study of blood T cells in healthy people across ages. With a J-beta primer mix and a sample-barcoded 5' primer, a second PCR ran roughly 6 to 11 cycles. TCRdb re-called the 5' RACE reads with MiXCR, one entry per CDR3 protein. Of approximately 790,000 distinct CDR3 sequences in the sample, less than 80% were seen once. The sequenced material came from blood. Receptors were obtained from a man aged 30-40 years in good health.

V gene TRBV19 combines with J gene TRBJ2-7, with 8 nucleotides matching TRBD1. Trimming removed 8 bases from V and 1 base from J; junction bases left unmatched: 4. The germline CDR1 and CDR2 sequences are LNHDA and SQIVND (reference sequence). The CDR3 is made up of 13 amino acids. For the CDR3, the DNA is TGTGCCAGTCAGGACAGGGTGTCCTACGAGCAGTACTTC. Translation gives CASQDRVSYEQYF.

V gene TRBV6-2 or TRBV6-3 combines with J gene TRBJ2-7; 9 bases are shared with TRBD2. Germline assignment: CDR1 MNHEY and CDR2 SVGEGT. CDR3 length: 16 residues. V shed 0 bases, J shed 2 bases, and the junction held 5 bases outside the gene matches. CDR3 coding DNA: TGTGCCAGCAGTTACTCGGGTAGCGGGGGACCCTACGAGCAGTACTTC. This encodes CASSYSGSGGPYEQYF.

The chain carries TRBV20-1 and TRBJ2-1, with a possible D match to TRBD2 (6 bases). Germline V gives CDR1 DFQATT, CDR2 SNEGSKA (reference sequence). V lost 6 bases and J lost 7, with 16 bases in between. The CDR3 runs 13 residues. The CDR3 spells CSARIGGANEQFF. CDR3 DNA: TGCAGTGCCCGGATCGGGGGAGCGAATGAGCAGTTCTTC.

In this sample, this clonotype turned up a few times. The chain couples TRBV4-2 to TRBJ2-1, with 10 bases matching TRBD1. The CDR3 sequence is 16 residues long. The trim removed 3 bases at V and 2 bases at J, leaving 4 bases unmatched. Germline values: CDR1 LGHNA, CDR2 YNFKEQ. The CDR3 reads CASSHRDRGPYNEQFF. CDR3 nucleotides: TGTGCCAGCAGCCACCGAGACAGGGGGCCCTACAATGAGCAGTTCTTC.

This clonotype was seen a handful of times. The chain uses TRBV5-1 and TRBJ2-4, with D possibly being TRBD2 (7 bases). The DNA end is more similar to TRBJ2-7, so the J call may be wrong. CDR3 size: 14 residues. Looked up from germline, CDR1 is SGHRS and CDR2 is YFSETQ. CDR3 sequence reads: CASSLVQGGDEQYF. CDR3 in DNA: TGCGCCAGCAGCTTGGTTCAAGGGGGGGACGAGCAGTACTTC.